A single T cell receptor (beta chain) is shown here with its context. Its antigen remains unidentified. This sample stems from a study of cytomegalovirus exposure and HLA in healthy donors. Study-wide results and caveats: Analysis was carried out at a later point, and it linked a missense DCLRE1C variant to TCR beta V- and J-gene trimming. Common viral pathogens (according to a later analysis) appeared linked to several of the most significant clusters.

Germline CDR1 and CDR2: MGHRA and YSYEKL. The J segment lost 0 bases and the V segment lost 2 bases, leaving 9 bases of the junction unmatched. This CDR3 spans 18 amino acids. 13 Jbeta primers and 60 Vbeta primers were used for the PCR. Sequenced by immunoSEQ multiplex PCR; TCRdb stores in-frame clones only, minus some. The data contain some 120,000 clones, 75% to 85% of them seen just once; the ten biggest clones take up roughly 9.3%. This chain links TRBV4-1 with TRBJ2-3, with TRBD2 identical over 9 bases. This receptor was obtained from a woman between 45 and 65 years old in good health and CMV-seropositive. Sequenced material: PBMCs. The CDR3 sequence is CASSQQLAGSSSTDTQYF. The CDR3 DNA is TGCGCCAGCAGCCAACAACTAGCGGGTTCGTCTAGCACAGATACGCAGTATTTT.